This entry is about one T cell receptor (beta chain). It has no known antigen specificity. Within one base of it there is no much larger clone, and no base qualities were kept. CDR1 MNHEY and CDR2 SMNVEV are derived from the germline V gene (reference sequence). V and J are truncated by 3 bases and 6 bases respectively, leaving an intervening sequence of 12 bases. From cysteine to phenylalanine, the CDR3 is 14 amino acids long. Only CDR3 DNA remains: 42 bases, in frame from the first base. This sample is drawn from a study of T cell responses to AZD1222 COVID-19 vaccine (dated by TCRdb to the early 2020s). The study in broad terms: A total of 233 trial participants underwent TCR sequencing, of whom some 210 received two doses of AZD1222 and some 25 received two doses of the MenACWY control vaccine. Enrollment into the trials was organized by age into subgroups of 18-55, 56-69 and 70-plus years, and those subgroups contained roughly 150, 30 and 60 TCR-sequenced participants, respectively. Results the study describes overall, beyond this receptor: Epitopes outside the regions mutated in the B.1.351 and B.1.1.7 variants were reportedly recognized by nearly half of the unique spike-specific TCRs. Vaccine-associated CD4 TCRs spanned the whole spike protein, with dominant responses in regions 160-218 and 743-854. A significant rise in spike-specific TCR breadth and depth was observed after two AZD1222 doses relative to day 0 and relative to MenACWY recipients. Because no day 14 peak-response samples were available, the repertoires could be characterized only after the peak T cell response. Participants were mostly white British and included more females than males, and it was suggested by the authors that clonal diversity may have been underestimated. Only six or seven AZD1222 recipients were SARS-CoV-2 seropositive at baseline, limiting conclusions about previously exposed vaccinees. In the small 56-69-year group, the increase in depth fell short of significance, most likely because of low power.

The time point label for this specimen denotes: baseline before first vaccination. The treatment or condition label here, explained by the study, means: meningococcal conjugate vaccine given as trial control. The vaccinee samples were drawn from two UK trials, COV001 and COV002, one of which was a single-blind randomized controlled phase 2/3 trial testing AZD1222 (ChAdOx1 nCoV-19) in healthy adults. For TCRbeta chain sequencing, PBMC samples were collected from trial participants at day 0 and at day 28 after the second dose. The CDR3 regions of human TCRbeta chains were analyzed by immunosequencing. Regarding the original processing steps: Repertoire TCRs were matched against a reference library of SARS-CoV-2-specific TCRs generated with the MIRA antigen-specificity platform. Breadth meant the fraction of unique TCRs that were SARS-CoV-2-associated, whereas depth meant the fraction of total T cells that were SARS-CoV-2-associated. Each spike-specific TCR was assigned to its reactive spike region and to a CD4 or CD8 class using the MIRA data. Log10-transformed breadth and depth values were compared by one-way ANOVA with Sidak's multiple comparisons tests. TCRdb took this table from immuneACCESS and kept in-frame rearrangements with V and J called. Such tables lack part of the clones; where checked against another copy, unresolved V genes explain under half of the gap, and the rest is unexplained. V, J and clone size derive from that table, while D and trimming were established from the DNA sequence. This sample has 130,000 to 150,000 clones in its table, and around nine tenths of those were observed once. The ten largest clones take up approximately 2.9% of the sample.

Specimen: peripheral blood, collected on day 0 of MenACWY control vaccination. The V and J genes are TRBV27 and TRBJ1-5; the D region possibly corresponds to TRBD1 (6 bases align). This receptor was obtained from an adult in good health. The DNA reads as follows: TGTGCCAGCAGTTTTAGCAGGGGCGTTCAGCCCCAGCATTTT. Protein translation: CASSFSRGVQPQHF.